Sequencing of this TCR beta chain was carried out in a study of T cell responses to AZD1222 COVID-19 vaccine (dated by TCRdb to the early 2020s). About the investigation overall: Because spike-specific TCR depth and breadth did not differ between the two schedules, AZD1222 recipients who got a second dose at roughly 4 weeks were pooled with those who got a second dose at roughly 12 weeks. TCR sequencing was performed for roughly 240 trial participants, of whom about 200 were given two doses of AZD1222 and approximately 26 were given two doses of MenACWY control vaccine. Enrollment into the trials was organized by age into subgroups of 18-55, 56-69 and 70-plus years, and those subgroups contained roughly 150, 30 and 60 TCR-sequenced participants, respectively.

The CDR3, from cysteine to phenylalanine, totals 14 residues. Here the CDR3 DNA is all that survives: 42 bases in frame from base 1. The germline V gene (reference sequence) provides CDR1 LNHDA and CDR2 SQIVND. Trimming costs V 7 bases and J 4 bases, and their ends lie 16 bases apart. What the authors observed across the whole study: The vaccine-associated CD4 TCRs covered the entire spike protein, and the dominant responses fell in regions 160-218 and 743-854. Because no day 14 peak-response samples were available, repertoires were characterized only after the peak T cell response. Conclusions about previously exposed vaccinees are limited because only six or seven AZD1222 recipients were SARS-CoV-2 seropositive at baseline. Epitopes outside the regions mutated in the B.1.351 and B.1.1.7 variants were reportedly recognized by nearly half of the unique spike-specific TCRs. Spike-specific TCR breadth and depth rose significantly after two AZD1222 doses compared with day 0 and with MenACWY recipients. The 56-69-year group was small, and its depth increase did not reach significance, likely because of low power. Most participants were white British and females outnumbered males, and the authors suggested that clonal diversity may have been underestimated.

The CDR3 regions of human TCRbeta chains were subjected to immunosequencing. The authors' pipeline ran thus. TCRs in the repertoires were matched against a reference library of SARS-CoV-2-specific TCRs that had been generated with the MIRA antigen-specificity platform. Breadth meant the fraction of unique TCRs that were SARS-CoV-2-associated, whereas depth meant the fraction of total T cells that were SARS-CoV-2-associated. Using the MIRA data, each spike-specific TCR was mapped to the spike region that the TCR reacts to and placed in a CD4 or CD8 class. Log10-transformed breadth and depth values were compared by one-way ANOVA with Sidak's multiple comparisons tests. In its TCRdb copy, this immuneACCESS table keeps in-frame sequences only and misses some clones. Where compared with another copy, unresolved V genes explain less than half of these, and the others have no known cause. That table furnishes V, J and clone size, whereas the DNA furnished D and trimming. The sample records 160,000 or so clones, about 89% of which are singletons. Approximately 1.6% of the sample goes to the ten largest clones.

In light of the paper, this sample's time point label describes: baseline before first vaccination. Vaccinee samples came from UK trials COV001 and COV002, including a single-blind randomized controlled phase 2/3 trial of AZD1222 (ChAdOx1 nCoV-19) in healthy adults. For TCRbeta chain sequencing, PBMC samples from trial participants were taken at day 0 and at day 28 after the second dose. With regard to this clone: Its antigen specificity is not known. Nothing much larger sits one base from this clone, and base qualities are not available.

Source: peripheral blood, taken on day 0 of AZD1222 vaccination. This chain is built from TRBV19 and TRBJ1-1; no D gene can be assigned with confidence. The TCR was taken from an adult in good health. The sequenced DNA: TGTGCCAGTAAGGTCCGGGTATCTGCCACTGAAGCTTTCTTT. Its coded protein is CASKVRVSATEAFF.